This TCR beta chain stems from a study of post-analysis software for immune sequencing data. The study, taken as a whole, reports: Included in a set of about 5 TRBV segments more frequent in patients than controls were TRBV5-6, TRBV5-1 and TRBV20-1.

Germline V gives CDR1 SGHVS, CDR2 FQNEAQ. The V end lost 1 base, the J end lost 2 bases, and 14 bases lay between the germline ends. CDR3 length equals 16 residues. TCR beta cDNA libraries had unique molecular identifiers. MiXCR was run by TCRdb on the PCR reads, yielding one entry per CDR3 protein. Of around 200,000 distinct CDR3 sequences listed, over 25% are singletons. This clonotype was observed once. Its antigen is unknown. This could be a read error, since a much larger clone is one nucleotide away. This TCR derives from a girl aged 2-17 years with multiple sclerosis. The V call is TRBV7-8, the J call TRBJ1-2; D is uncertain. The sample consisted of blood. Written as DNA, the CDR3 is TGTGCCAGCAGCTTAGGGATCGGACGGCTAAACTATGGCTACACCTTC. Its translation is CASSLGIGRLNYGYTF.